This T cell receptor beta chain emerged from a study of beta chain features in type 1 diabetes. Study in general: The study found patients and healthy donors alike in age, gender and cell yields.

Overall study findings and caveats: Whatever favoring of shorter templates PCR might show would apply equally to patients and controls. Insertions at VDJ junctions were less frequent in type 1 diabetes patients. These patients also deleted more nucleotides at the same junctions.

In germline, CDR1 is LNHNV, CDR2 YYDKDF (reference sequence). This CDR3 is built from 16 residues. Trimming pared 6 bases from V and 7 bases from J, leaving 22 bases between. Based on CD45RO/CCR7/CD25/CD127/CD95/CD27, CD4+ regulatory, stem cell-like memory, naive and central memory cells were sorted. Only a few counts were recorded for this clone. The antigen is undetermined. Reverse transcribing all isolated RNA meant expressed TCRB transcripts were sequenced. Produced via immunoSEQ multiplex PCR; TCRdb's table is partial and in-frame only. The profile shows about 930,000 clones, roughly 15% of them singletons.

This chain links TRBV15 with TRBJ2-4; D possibly uses TRBD1 or TRBD2 (7 bases each). The TCR comes from a woman aged 18-30 years in good health. The material sequenced was naive CD4+ T cells from blood. DNA of the CDR3: TGTGCCACCAGGACAGGGTCTAGCGTGGGGGGGAACATTCAGTACTTC. Translated: CATRTGSSVGGNIQYF.